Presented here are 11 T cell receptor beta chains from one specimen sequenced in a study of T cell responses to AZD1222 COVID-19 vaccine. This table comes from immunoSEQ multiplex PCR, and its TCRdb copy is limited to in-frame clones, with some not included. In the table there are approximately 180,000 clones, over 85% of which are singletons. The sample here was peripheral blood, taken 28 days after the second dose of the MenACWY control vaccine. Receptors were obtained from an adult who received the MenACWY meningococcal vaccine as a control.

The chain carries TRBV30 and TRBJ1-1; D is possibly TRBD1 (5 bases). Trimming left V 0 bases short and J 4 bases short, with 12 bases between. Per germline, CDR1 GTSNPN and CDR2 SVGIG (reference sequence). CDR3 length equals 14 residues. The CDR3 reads CAWSVGLGRTEAFF. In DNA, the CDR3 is TGTGCCTGGAGTGTGGGACTCGGCCGCACTGAAGCTTTCTTT.

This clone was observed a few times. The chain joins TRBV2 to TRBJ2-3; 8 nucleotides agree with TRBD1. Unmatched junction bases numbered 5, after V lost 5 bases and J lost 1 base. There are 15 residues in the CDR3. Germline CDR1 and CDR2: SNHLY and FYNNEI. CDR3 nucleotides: TGTGCCAGCAGTTGGACAGGGACTGGCACAGATACGCAGTATTTT. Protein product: CASSWTGTGTDTQYF.

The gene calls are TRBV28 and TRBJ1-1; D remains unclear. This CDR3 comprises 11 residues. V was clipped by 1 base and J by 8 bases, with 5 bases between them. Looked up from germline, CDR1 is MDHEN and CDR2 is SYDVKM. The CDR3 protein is CASSLYREAFF. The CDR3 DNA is TGTGCCAGCAGTTTATACAGAGAAGCTTTCTTT.

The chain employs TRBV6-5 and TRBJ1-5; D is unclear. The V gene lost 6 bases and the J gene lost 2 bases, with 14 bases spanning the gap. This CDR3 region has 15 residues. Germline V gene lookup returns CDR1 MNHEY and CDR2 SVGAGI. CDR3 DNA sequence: TGTGCCAGCAGCCCCAGGAACCCCCGCAATCAGCCCCAGCATTTT. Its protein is CASSPRNPRNQPQHF.

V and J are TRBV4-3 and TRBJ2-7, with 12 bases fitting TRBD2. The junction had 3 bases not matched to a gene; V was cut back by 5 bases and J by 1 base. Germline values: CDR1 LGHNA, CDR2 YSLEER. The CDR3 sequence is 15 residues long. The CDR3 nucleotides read TGCGCCAGCAGCTACGGACTAGCGGGGTCCTACGAGCAGTACTTC. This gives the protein CASSYGLAGSYEQYF.

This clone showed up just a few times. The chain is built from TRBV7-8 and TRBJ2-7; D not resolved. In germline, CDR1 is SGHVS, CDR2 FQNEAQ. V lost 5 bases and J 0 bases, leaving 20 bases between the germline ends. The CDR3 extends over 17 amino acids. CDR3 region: CASSQPSRRVVSYEQYF. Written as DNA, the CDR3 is TGTGCCAGCAGCCAACCCTCTCGACGGGTCGTCTCCTACGAGCAGTACTTC.

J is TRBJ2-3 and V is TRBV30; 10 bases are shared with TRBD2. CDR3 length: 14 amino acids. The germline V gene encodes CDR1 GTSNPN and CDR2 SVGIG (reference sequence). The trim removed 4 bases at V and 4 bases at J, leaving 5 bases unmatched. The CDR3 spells CAWKAGGVADTQYF. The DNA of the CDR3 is TGTGCCTGGAAAGCGGGAGGGGTTGCAGATACGCAGTATTTT.

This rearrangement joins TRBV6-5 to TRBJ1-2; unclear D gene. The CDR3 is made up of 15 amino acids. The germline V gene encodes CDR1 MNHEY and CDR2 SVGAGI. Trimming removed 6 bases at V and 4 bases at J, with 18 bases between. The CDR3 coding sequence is TGTGCCAGCAGCCCCGCCCTCGGAGTCGGCTATGGCTACACCTTC. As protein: CASSPALGVGYGYTF.

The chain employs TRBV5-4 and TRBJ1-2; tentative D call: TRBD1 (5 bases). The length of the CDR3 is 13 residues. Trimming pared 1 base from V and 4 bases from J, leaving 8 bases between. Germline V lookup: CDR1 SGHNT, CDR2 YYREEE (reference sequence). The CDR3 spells CASSLQGSYGYTF. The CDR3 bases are TGTGCCAGCAGCTTGCAGGGTAGCTATGGCTACACCTTC.

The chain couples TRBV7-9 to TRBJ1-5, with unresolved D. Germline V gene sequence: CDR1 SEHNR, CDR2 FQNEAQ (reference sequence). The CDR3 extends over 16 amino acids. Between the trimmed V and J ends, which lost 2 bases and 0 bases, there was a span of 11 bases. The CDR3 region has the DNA TGTGCCAGCAGCTTAATAGGGTTTGGTAGCAATCAGCCCCAGCATTTT. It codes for CASSLIGFGSNQPQHF.

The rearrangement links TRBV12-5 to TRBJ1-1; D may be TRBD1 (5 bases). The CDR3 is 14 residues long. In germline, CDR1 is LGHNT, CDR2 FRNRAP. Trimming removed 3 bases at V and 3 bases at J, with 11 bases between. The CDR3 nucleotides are TGTGCTAGTGGTTTTCAGGGTGGGGACACTGAAGCTTTCTTT. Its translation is CASGFQGGDTEAFF.